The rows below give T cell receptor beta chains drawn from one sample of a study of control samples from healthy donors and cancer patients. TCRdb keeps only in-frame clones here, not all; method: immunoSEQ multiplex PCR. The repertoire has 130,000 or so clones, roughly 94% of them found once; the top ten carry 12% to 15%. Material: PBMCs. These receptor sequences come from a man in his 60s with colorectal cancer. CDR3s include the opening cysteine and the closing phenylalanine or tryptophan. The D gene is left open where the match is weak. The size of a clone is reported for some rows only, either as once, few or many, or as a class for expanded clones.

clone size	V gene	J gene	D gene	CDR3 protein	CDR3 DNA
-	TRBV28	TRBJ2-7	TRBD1	CASSSGTGGSYEQYF	TGTGCCAGCAGTTCAGGGACAGGTGGCTCCTACGAGCAGTACTTC
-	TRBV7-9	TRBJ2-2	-	CASSLAATNTGELFF	TGTGCCAGCAGCTTGGCGGCCACGAACACCGGGGAGCTGTTTTTT
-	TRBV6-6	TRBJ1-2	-	CASSPVGGRGANYGYTF	TGTGCCAGCAGTCCTGTCGGGGGGCGCGGAGCTAACTATGGCTACACCTTC
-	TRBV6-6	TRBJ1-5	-	CATQAPGNQPQHF	TGTGCCACCCAAGCGCCAGGCAATCAGCCCCAGCATTTT
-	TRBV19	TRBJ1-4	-	CASPGWIGDNEKLFF	TGTGCCAGTCCCGGCTGGATAGGCGATAATGAAAAACTGTTTTTT
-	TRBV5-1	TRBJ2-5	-	CASSWGSPGEETQYF	TGCGCCAGCAGCTGGGGGTCCCCAGGGGAAGAGACCCAGTACTTC
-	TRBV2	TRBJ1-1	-	CASSEYRQVEAFF	TGTGCCAGCAGTGAATACAGACAGGTCGAAGCTTTCTTT
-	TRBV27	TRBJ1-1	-	CASRRGDIMNTEAFF	TGTGCCAGCAGGAGGGGGGATATCATGAACACTGAAGCTTTCTTT
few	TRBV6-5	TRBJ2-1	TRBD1	CASRRQGWNEQFF	TGTGCCAGCAGGAGACAGGGGTGGAATGAGCAGTTCTTC
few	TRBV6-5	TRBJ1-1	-	CASSRTRNTEAFF	TGTGCCAGCAGTCGAACAAGGAACACTGAAGCTTTCTTT
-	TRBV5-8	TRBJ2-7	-	CASSFQYEQYF	TGTGCCAGCAGCTTTCAGTACGAGCAGTACTTC
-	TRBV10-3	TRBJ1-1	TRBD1	CAISEGLGQGKPEAFF	TGTGCCATCAGTGAGGGTCTGGGACAGGGAAAACCTGAAGCTTTCTTT
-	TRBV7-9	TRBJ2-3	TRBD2	CASSPSGGTDTQYF	TGTGCCAGCAGCCCTAGCGGGGGAACAGATACGCAGTATTTT
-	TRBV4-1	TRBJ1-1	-	CASSYTDSVEAFF	TGCGCCAGCAGCTACACGGACAGCGTGGAAGCTTTCTTT
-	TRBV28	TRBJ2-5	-	CATEKQGRGETQYF	TGTGCCACCGAGAAACAGGGTCGGGGGGAGACCCAGTACTTC
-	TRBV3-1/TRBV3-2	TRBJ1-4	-	CASSQDMYSFNEKLFF	TGTGCCAGCAGCCAAGATATGTACAGCTTTAATGAAAAACTGTTTTTT
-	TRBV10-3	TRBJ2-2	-	CAIGHSTGELFF	TGTGCCATCGGGCACTCCACCGGGGAGCTGTTTTTT
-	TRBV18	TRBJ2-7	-	CASSPGTVSYEQYF	TGTGCCAGCTCACCAGGAACAGTCTCCTACGAGCAGTACTTC
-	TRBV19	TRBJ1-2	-	CASSIWQLDGGYTF	TGTGCCAGTAGTATCTGGCAGTTAGACGGCGGCTACACCTTC
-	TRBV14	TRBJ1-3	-	CASSPLSRAIGNTIYF	TGTGCCAGCAGCCCCCTGAGCAGGGCGATTGGAAACACCATATATTTT
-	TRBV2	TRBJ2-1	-	CASTPGPGSYNEQFF	TGTGCCAGCACCCCGGGGCCCGGATCCTACAATGAGCAGTTCTTC
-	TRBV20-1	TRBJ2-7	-	CSVRNSYEQYF	TGCAGTGTCAGAAACAGTTACGAGCAGTACTTC
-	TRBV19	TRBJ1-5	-	CASNTDRGNQPQHF	TGTGCCAGTAACACGGACAGAGGCAATCAGCCCCAGCATTTT
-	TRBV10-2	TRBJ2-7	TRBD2	CASSESSGVYEQYF	TGCGCCAGCAGTGAGTCAAGCGGGGTTTACGAGCAGTACTTC
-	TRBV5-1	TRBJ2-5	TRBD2	CASSLVGGGEETQYF	TGCGCCAGCAGCTTGGTCGGGGGGGGCGAAGAGACCCAGTACTTC
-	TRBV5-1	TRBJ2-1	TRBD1	CASRRTGQGTYNEQFF	TGCGCCAGCAGGAGGACCGGACAGGGGACTTACAATGAGCAGTTCTTC
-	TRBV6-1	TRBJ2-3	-	CASSESQGLVDTQYF	TGTGCCAGCAGTGAATCGCAGGGGTTGGTAGATACGCAGTATTTT
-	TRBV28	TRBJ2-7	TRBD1	CASSLGQGTAEQYF	TGTGCCAGCAGTTTGGGACAGGGAACGGCCGAGCAGTACTTC
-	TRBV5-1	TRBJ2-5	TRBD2	CASTIAGVLQETQYF	TGCGCCAGTACCATAGCGGGGGTGCTCCAAGAGACCCAGTACTTC
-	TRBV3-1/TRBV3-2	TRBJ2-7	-	CASSRESYEQYF	TGTGCCAGCAGTCGAGAGTCCTACGAGCAGTACTTC
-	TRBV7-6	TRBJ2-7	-	CASSLAGSSYEQYF	TGTGCCAGCAGCTTAGCGGGGAGCTCCTACGAGCAGTACTTC
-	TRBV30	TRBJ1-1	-	CAWRSKGPTTEAFF	TGTGCCTGGCGGTCCAAGGGGCCAACAACTGAAGCTTTCTTT
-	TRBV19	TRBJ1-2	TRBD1	CASSRTGAYGYTF	TGTGCCAGTAGTAGGACAGGGGCCTATGGCTACACCTTC
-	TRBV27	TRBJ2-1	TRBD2	CASSLVVAGGPTNEQFF	TGTGCCAGCAGTTTGGTAGTAGCGGGGGGCCCAACCAATGAGCAGTTCTTC
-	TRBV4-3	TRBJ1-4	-	CASSHERRNEKLFF	TGCGCCAGCAGCCATGAGAGGAGAAATGAAAAACTGTTTTTT
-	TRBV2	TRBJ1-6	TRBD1	CASRRTGGEGGNSPLHF	TGTGCCAGCAGGCGGACAGGGGGCGAAGGTGGGAATTCACCCCTCCACTTT
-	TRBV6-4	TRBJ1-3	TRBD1	CASSIDRDPGNTIYF	TGTGCCAGCAGTATTGACAGGGACCCTGGAAACACCATATATTTT
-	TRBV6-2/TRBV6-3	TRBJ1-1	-	CASSSVNTEAFF	TGTGCCAGCAGTTCCGTTAACACTGAAGCTTTCTTT
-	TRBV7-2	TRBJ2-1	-	CASSFQGPYNEQFF	TGTGCCAGCAGCTTCCAGGGACCCTACAATGAGCAGTTCTTC
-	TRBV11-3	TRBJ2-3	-	CASSLTGTDTQYF	TGTGCCAGCAGCTTGACAGGTACAGATACGCAGTATTTT
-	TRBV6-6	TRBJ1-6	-	CASSYSVYNSPLHF	TGTGCCAGCAGTTACTCGGTCTATAATTCACCCCTCCACTTT
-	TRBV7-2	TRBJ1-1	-	CASSPIGSARGTEAFF	TGTGCCAGCAGTCCGATCGGGAGCGCAAGGGGCACTGAAGCTTTCTTT
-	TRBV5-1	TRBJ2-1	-	CASSHDRTFKFF	TGCGCCAGCAGCCACGACAGGACTTTCAAGTTCTTC
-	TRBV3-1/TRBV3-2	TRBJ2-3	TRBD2	CASSQVLAGEVDTQYF	TGTGCCAGCAGCCAAGTCCTAGCGGGGGAGGTAGATACGCAGTATTTT
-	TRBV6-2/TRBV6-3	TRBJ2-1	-	CASSYQGSYNEQFF	TGTGCCAGCAGTTATCAGGGTTCCTACAATGAGCAGTTCTTC